Listed here is a single T cell receptor beta chain. The antigen remains undetermined. Sequenced by immunoSEQ multiplex PCR; TCRdb stores in-frame clones only, minus some. The top ten clones hold about 0.54% of a sample with tens of thousands of clones, around 89% of them seen once. This record belongs to a study of regulatory and conventional T cells in RAG deficiency. Study-level results: In Omenn syndrome, sorted "Tregs" may be peripherally activated cells. In Omenn syndrome, Treg and Tconv repertoires overlapped >85%. Treg unique TCR beta sequences were approximately 96-fold fewer in Omenn syndrome and CID/AS patients than controls.

The CDR3 sequence is 15 residues long. The ends were cut back, 0 bases at V and 5 bases at J, with 8 bases in the middle. CDR1 and CDR2 from the germline V gene are SEHNR and FQNEAQ (reference sequence). Conventional CD4+ T cells were sorted from blood as CD25-low CD127-high cells. Another study also made use of these data, one on regulatory T cells. That report notes: The PCR used 52 TRBV and 13 TRBJ primers. Regulatory T cells showed the strongest V-J pair restriction and V/J gene skewing among patient repertoires.

This chain uses TRBV7-9 with TRBJ1-6; D is possibly TRBD1 (6 bases). The sample was CD4+ effector T cells sorted from blood. This receptor was identified in a human donor in good health. The CDR3 sequence: CASSLAAGDNSPLHF. The CDR3, as DNA: TGTGCCAGCAGCTTAGCGGCAGGGGATAATTCACCCCTCCACTTT.